This T cell receptor (beta chain) stems from a study of blood T cell repertoires in COVID-19 (dated by TCRdb to the early 2020s). For the wider study: The collaborator samples originated in the United States, Italy and Spain and spanned the acute and convalescent phases of COVID-19. The prospective study material was composed of cDNA or gDNA derived from T cells, B-cell-depleted T cells, or PBMCs. Subjects who had been exposed to COVID-19, were actively infected with it, or had recovered from it provided the deeply sampled blood TCRbeta repertoires that made up the dataset. The repertoires were made available in a free public database intended to serve as a resource for research on the immune response to SARS-CoV-2. Samples were obtained from the ongoing ImmuneRACE study (first 160 participants) and from about 1,300 subjects provided by 6 global collaborators. Sample metadata almost always included a de-identified subject ID, COVID-19 status, age in years and sex. Where HLA class I and class II types were available, the types were taken from metadata supplied by the sample provider, not from assay-based typing. Overall results and qualifications from the work: The quantity of clinical and demographic metadata differed by source and by participant and was supplied without curation.

The CDR3 numbers 15 residues from cysteine through phenylalanine. Only the CDR3 region is kept as DNA, spanning 45 bases read in frame from base 1. Taken from the germline V gene, the CDR1 and CDR2 loops are SGDLS and YYNGEE. Trimming costs V 2 bases and J 1 base, and their ends lie 9 bases apart. The immunoSEQ Assay, a bias-controlled multiplex PCR, was used to amplify TCRbeta CDR3 regions from genomic DNA. For the original study's pipeline: The number of nucleated cells in each sample was estimated by amplification of reference gene primers within the assay. To quantify the absolute abundance of each unique TCRbeta CDR3 rearrangement, sequence reads were collapsed and filtered. For each sample, productive Simpson clonality was calculated by taking the square root of Simpson's diversity index across productive rearrangements. This immuneACCESS table, as held by TCRdb, lists in-frame sequences with V and J called but not all clones. Of the missing ones, under half trace to an unresolved V gene in checked studies; the others have no known cause. The V and J calls and clone size come from that table; D and trimming were worked out from the DNA. In all, the sample holds nearly 95,000 clones, and under 90% of those were seen once. The ten biggest clones cover approximately 1.5% of the sample.

Concerning this clone itself: Its specific antigen is unknown. No base-level quality is on record; no much larger clone is a single base apart.

Collaborating institutions collected whole blood in K2EDTA tubes following their own protocols. For TCRbeta analysis, collaborators shipped samples as frozen whole blood, isolated PBMCs, or DNA extracted from either of those sample types. The specimen was peripheral blood. The clonotype originates from a human donor with active COVID-19. The donor label of this sample is uncertain. The sequence is built from TRBV9 and TRBJ2-2; TRBD2 could be the D gene, as 6 bases match. The CDR3: CASSVGGVNTGELFF. The bases read TGTGCCAGCAGCGTCGGGGGAGTGAACACCGGGGAGCTGTTTTTT. Extended through the reference TRBV9 and TRBJ2-2 proteins, this CDR3 yields the full variable domain: DSGVTQTPKHLITATGQRVTLRCSPRSGDLSVYWYQQSLDQGLQFLIQYYNGEERAKGNILERFSAQQFPDLHSELNLSSLELGDSALYFCASSVGGVNTGELFFGEGSRLTVL.